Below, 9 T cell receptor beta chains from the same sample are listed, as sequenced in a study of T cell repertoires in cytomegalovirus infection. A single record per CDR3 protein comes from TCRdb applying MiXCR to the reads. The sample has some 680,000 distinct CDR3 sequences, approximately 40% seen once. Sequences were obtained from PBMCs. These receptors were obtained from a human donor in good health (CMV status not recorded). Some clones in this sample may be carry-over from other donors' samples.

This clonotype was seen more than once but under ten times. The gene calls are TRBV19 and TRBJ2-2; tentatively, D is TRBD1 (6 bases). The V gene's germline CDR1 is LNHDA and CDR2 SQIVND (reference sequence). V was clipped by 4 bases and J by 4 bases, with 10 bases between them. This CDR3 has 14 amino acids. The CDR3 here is CASSTTGSTGELFF. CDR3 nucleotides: TGTGCCAGTAGTACGACAGGTAGCACCGGGGAGCTGTTTTTT.

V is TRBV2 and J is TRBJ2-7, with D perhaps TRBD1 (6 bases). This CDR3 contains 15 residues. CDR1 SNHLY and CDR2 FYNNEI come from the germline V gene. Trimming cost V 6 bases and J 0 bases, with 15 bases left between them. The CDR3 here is CASRLRDTYSYEQYF. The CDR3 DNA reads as TGTGCCAGCAGGCTCCGGGACACTTACTCCTACGAGCAGTACTTC.

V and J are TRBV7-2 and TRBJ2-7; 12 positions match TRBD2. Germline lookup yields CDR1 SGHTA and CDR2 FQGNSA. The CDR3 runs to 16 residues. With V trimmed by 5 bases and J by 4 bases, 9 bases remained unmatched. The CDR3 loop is CASSRTSGNPGYEQYF. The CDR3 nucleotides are TGTGCCAGCAGCCGGACTAGCGGGAACCCCGGATACGAGCAGTACTTC.

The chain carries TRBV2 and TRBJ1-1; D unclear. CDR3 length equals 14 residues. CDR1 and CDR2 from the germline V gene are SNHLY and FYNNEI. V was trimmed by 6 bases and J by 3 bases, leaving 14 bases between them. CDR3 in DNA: TGTGCCAGCAGGCCAATGGACGAATACACTGAAGCTTTCTTT. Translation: CASRPMDEYTEAFF.

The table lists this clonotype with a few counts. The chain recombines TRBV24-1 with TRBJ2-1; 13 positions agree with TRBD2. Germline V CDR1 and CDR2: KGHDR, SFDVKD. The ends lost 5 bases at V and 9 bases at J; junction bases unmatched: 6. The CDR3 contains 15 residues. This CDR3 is CATSGLAGGGSEQFF. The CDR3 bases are TGTGCCACCAGTGGACTAGCGGGGGGTGGGAGTGAGCAGTTCTTC.

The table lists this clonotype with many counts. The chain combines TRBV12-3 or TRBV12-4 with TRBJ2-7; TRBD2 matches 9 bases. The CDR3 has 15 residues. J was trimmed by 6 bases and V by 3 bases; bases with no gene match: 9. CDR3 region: CASSLNSGSAGEQYF. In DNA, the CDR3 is TGTGCCAGCAGTTTGAATAGCGGGAGCGCTGGCGAGCAGTACTTC.

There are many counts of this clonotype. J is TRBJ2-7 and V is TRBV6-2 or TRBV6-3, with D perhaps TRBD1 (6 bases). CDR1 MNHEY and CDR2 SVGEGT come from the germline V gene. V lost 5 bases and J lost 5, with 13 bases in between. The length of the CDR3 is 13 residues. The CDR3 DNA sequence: TGTGCCAGCAGTCAAGTAGGGGGAAACGAGCAGTACTTC. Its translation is CASSQVGGNEQYF.

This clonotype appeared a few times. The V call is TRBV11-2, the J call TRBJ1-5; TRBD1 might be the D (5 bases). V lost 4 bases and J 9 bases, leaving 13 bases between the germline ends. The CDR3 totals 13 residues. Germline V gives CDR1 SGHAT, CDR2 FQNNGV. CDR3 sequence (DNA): TGTGCCAGCAGCTCGGGACTCTTGGGGCCCCAGCATTTT. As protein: CASSSGLLGPQHF.

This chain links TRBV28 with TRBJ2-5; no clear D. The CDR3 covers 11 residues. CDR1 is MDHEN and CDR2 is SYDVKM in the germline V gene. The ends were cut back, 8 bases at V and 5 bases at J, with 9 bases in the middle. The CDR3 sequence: CASLSEETQYF. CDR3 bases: TGTGCCAGCCTCTCGGAGGAGACCCAGTACTTC.